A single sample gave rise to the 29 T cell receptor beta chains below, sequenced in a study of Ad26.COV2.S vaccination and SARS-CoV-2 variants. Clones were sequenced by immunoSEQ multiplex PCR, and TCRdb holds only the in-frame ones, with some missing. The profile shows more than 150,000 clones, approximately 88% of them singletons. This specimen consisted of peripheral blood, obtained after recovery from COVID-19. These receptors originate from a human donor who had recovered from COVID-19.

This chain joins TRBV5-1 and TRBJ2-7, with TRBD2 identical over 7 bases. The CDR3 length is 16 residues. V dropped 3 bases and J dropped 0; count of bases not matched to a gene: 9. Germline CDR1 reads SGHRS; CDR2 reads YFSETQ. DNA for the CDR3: TGCGCCAGCAGCTCGGTAGCGGGTATGACCTCCTACGAGCAGTACTTC. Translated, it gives CASSSVAGMTSYEQYF. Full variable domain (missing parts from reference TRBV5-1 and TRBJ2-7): KAGVTQTPRYLIKTRGQQVTLSCSPISGHRSVSWYQQTPGQGLQFLFEYFSETQRNKGNFPGRFSGRQFSNSRSEMNVSTLELGDSALYLCASSSVAGMTSYEQYFGPGTRLTVT.

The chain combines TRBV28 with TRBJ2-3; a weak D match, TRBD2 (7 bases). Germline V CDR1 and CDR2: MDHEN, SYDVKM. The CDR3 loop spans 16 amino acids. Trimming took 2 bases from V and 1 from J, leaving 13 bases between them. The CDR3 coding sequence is TGTGCCAGCAGTTTAGAGGGGGGGGCCGGCACAGATACGCAGTATTTT. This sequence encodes CASSLEGGAGTDTQYF.

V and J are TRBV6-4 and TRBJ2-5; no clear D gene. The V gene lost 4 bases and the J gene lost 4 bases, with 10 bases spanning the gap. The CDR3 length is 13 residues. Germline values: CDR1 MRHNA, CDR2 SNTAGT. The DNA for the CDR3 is TGTGCCAGCAGTGTAGGTTGGCGAGAGACCCAGTACTTC. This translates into CASSVGWRETQYF.

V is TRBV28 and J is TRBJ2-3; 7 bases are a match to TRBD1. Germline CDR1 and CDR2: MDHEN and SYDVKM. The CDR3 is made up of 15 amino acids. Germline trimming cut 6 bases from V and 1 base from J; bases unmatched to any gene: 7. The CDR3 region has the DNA TGTGCCAGCAGCGACAGGGTAAAAGGCACAGATACGCAGTATTTT. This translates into CASSDRVKGTDTQYF.

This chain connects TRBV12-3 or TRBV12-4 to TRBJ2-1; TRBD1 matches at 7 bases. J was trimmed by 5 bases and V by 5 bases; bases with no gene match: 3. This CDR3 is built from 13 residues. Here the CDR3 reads CASSRDRDNEQFF. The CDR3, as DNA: TGTGCCAGCAGTCGTGACAGGGACAATGAGCAGTTCTTC.

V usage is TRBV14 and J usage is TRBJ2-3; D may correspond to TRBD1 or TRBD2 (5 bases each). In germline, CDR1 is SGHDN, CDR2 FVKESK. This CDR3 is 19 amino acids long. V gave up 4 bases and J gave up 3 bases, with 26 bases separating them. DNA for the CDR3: TGTGCCAGCAGCCCGTTGCAACCGTTCGGGGCGCCAGAAACAGATACGCAGTATTTT. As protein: CASSPLQPFGAPETDTQYF.

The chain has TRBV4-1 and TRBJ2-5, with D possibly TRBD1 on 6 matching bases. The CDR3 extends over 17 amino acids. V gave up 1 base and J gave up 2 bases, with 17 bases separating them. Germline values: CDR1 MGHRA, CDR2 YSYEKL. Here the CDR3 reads CASSQVEGATGQETQYF. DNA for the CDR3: TGCGCCAGCAGCCAAGTAGAAGGTGCTACAGGGCAAGAGACCCAGTACTTC.

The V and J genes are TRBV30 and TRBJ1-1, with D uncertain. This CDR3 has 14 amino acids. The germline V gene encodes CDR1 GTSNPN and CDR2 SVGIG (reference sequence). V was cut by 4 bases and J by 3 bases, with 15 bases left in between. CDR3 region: CAWKGIRADTEAFF. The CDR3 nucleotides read TGTGCCTGGAAGGGCATAAGAGCGGACACTGAAGCTTTCTTT. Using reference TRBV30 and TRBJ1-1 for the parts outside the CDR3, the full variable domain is SQTIHQWPATLVQPVGSPLSLECTVEGTSNPNLYWYRQAAGRGLQLLFYSVGIGQISSEVPQNLSASRPQDRQFILSSKKLLLSDSGFYLCAWKGIRADTEAFFGQGTRLTVV.

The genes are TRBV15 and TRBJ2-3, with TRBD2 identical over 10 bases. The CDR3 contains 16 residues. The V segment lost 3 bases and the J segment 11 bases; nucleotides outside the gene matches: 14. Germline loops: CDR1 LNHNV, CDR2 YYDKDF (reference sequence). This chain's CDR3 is CATSSPIAGGPPGQYF. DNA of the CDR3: TGTGCCACCAGCAGCCCTATAGCGGGGGGCCCTCCCGGGCAGTATTTT.

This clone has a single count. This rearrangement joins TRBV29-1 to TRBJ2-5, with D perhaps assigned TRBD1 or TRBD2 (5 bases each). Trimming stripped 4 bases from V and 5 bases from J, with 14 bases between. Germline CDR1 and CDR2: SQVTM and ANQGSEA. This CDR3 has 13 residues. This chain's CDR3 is CSVARGVDETQYF. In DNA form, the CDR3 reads TGCAGCGTTGCTCGAGGGGTTGATGAGACCCAGTACTTC.

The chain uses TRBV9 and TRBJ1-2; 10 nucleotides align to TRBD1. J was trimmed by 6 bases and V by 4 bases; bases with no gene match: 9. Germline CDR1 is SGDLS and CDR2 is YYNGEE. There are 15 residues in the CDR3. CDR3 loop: CASSFWDRGIDGYTF. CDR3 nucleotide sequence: TGTGCCAGCAGCTTTTGGGACAGGGGAATAGATGGCTACACCTTC.

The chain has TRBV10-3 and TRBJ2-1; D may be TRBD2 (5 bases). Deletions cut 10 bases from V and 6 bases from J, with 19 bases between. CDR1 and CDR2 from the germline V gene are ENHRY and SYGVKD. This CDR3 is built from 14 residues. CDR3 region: CASNPNREGNEQFF. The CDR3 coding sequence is TGTGCCAGTAACCCGAACAGAGAGGGCAATGAGCAGTTCTTC.

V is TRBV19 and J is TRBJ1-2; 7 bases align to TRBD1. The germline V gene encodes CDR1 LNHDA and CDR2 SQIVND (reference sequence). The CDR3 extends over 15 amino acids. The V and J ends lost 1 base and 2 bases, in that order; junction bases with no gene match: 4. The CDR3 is CASSIVGRGNYGYTF. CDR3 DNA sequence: TGTGCCAGTAGTATAGTAGGCAGGGGGAACTATGGCTACACCTTC.

CDR3 bases: TGTGCCAGCAGTTACTCGGGACAGGGCACGGTCTATGGCTACACCTTC. Protein sequence: CASSYSGQGTVYGYTF. V and J are TRBV6-5 and TRBJ1-2, with 9 bases matching TRBD1. The germline CDR1 and CDR2 sequences are MNHEY and SVGAGI. The V gene end was trimmed by 0 bases and the J gene end by 4 bases; junction bases not matched to a gene: 6. The CDR3 covers 16 residues.

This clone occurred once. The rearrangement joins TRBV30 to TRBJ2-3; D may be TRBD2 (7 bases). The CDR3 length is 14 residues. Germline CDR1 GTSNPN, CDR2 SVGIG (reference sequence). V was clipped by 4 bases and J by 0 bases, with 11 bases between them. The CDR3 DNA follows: TGTGCCTGGAAGGGCGGGGGCAGCACAGATACGCAGTATTTT. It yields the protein CAWKGGGSTDTQYF.

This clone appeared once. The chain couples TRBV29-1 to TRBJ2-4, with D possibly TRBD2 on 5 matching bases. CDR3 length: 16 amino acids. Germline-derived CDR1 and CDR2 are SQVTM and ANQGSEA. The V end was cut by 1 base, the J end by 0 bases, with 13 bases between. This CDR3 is CSVEADGDIAKNIQYF. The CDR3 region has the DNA TGCAGCGTTGAAGCGGACGGGGATATAGCCAAAAACATTCAGTACTTC.

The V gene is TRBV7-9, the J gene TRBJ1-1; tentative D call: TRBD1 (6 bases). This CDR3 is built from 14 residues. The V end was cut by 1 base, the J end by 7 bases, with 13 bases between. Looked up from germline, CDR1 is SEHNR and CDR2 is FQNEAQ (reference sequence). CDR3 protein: CASSLERGIGEAFF. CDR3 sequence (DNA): TGTGCCAGCAGCTTAGAGAGGGGGATTGGTGAAGCTTTCTTT.

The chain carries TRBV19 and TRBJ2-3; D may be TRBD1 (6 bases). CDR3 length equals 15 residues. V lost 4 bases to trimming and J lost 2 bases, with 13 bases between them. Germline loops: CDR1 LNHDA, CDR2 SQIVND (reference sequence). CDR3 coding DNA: TGTGCCAGTAGTAGGACAGCCTATAACACAGATACGCAGTATTTT. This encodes CASSRTAYNTDTQYF.

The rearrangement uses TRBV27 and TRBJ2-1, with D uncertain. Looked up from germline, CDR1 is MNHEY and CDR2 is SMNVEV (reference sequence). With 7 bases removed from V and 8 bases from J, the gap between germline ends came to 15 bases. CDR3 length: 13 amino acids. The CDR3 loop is CASTRGRGYEQFF. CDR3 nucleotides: TGTGCCAGCACGCGCGGCAGAGGATATGAGCAGTTCTTC.

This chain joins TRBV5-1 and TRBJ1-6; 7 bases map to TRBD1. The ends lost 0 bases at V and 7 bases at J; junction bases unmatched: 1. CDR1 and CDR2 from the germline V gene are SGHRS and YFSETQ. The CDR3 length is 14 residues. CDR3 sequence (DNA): TGCGCCAGCAGCTTGGGACAGGGAAATTCACCCCTCCACTTT. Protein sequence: CASSLGQGNSPLHF.

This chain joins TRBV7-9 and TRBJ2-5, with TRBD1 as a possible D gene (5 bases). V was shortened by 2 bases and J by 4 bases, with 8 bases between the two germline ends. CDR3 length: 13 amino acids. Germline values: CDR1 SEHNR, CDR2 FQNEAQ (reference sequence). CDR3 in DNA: TGTGCCAGCAGCTTAATGCAGGGAGAGACCCAGTACTTC. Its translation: CASSLMQGETQYF.

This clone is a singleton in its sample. CDR3 in amino acids: CASTAALGADTQYF. CDR3 in DNA: TGTGCCAGCACCGCGGCGTTAGGGGCAGATACGCAGTATTTT. The chain links TRBV9 to TRBJ2-3; a possible D gene is TRBD1 (5 bases). The CDR3 has 14 residues. The germline gives CDR1 SGDLS, CDR2 YYNGEE. The V and J ends lost 6 bases and 4 bases respectively, with 15 bases between them.

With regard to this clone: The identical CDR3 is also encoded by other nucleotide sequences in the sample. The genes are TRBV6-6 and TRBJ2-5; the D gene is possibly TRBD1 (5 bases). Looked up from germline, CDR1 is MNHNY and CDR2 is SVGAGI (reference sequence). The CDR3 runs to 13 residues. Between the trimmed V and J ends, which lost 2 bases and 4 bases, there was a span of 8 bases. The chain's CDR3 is CASSYRGRETQYF. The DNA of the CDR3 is TGTGCCAGCAGTTACAGGGGTAGAGAGACCCAGTACTTC.

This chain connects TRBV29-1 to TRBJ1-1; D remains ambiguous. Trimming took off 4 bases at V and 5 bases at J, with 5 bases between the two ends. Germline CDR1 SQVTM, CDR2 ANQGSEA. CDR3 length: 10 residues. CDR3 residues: CSVGDTEAFF. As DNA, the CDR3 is TGCAGCGTTGGGGATACTGAAGCTTTCTTT.

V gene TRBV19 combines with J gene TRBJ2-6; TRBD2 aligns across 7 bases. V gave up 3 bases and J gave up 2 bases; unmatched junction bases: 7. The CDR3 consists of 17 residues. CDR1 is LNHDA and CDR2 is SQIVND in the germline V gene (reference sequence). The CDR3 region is CASSMWGRGPGANVLTF. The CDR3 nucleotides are TGTGCCAGTAGTATGTGGGGGAGGGGACCTGGGGCCAACGTCCTGACTTTC.

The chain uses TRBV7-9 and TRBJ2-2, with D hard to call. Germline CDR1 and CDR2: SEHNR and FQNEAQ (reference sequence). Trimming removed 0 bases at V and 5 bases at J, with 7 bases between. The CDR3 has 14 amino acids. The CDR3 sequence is CASSLAGNTGELFF. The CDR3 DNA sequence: TGTGCCAGCAGCTTAGCAGGGAATACCGGGGAGCTGTTTTTT.

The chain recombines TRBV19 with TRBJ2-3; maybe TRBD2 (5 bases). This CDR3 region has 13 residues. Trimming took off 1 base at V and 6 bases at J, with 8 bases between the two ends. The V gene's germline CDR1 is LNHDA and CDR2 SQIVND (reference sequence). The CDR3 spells CASSIGLLDTQYF. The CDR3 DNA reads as TGTGCCAGTAGTATAGGACTACTCGATACGCAGTATTTT. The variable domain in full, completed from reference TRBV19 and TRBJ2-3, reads DGGITQSPKYLFRKEGQNVTLSCEQNLNHDAMYWYRQDPGQGLRLIYYSQIVNDFQKGDIAEGYSVSREKKESFPLTVTSAQKNPTAFYLCASSIGLLDTQYFGPGTRLTVL.

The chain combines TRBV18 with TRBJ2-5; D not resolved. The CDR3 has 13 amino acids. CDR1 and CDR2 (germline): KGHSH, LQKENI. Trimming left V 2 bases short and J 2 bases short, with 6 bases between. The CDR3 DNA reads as TGTGCCAGCTCACCATCCCCTCAAGAGACCCAGTACTTC. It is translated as CASSPSPQETQYF. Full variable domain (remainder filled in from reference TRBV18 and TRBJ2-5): NAGVMQNPRHLVRRRGQEARLRCSPMKGHSHVYWYRQLPEEGLKFMVYLQKENIIDESGMPKERFSAEFPKEGPSILRIQQVVRGDSAAYFCASSPSPQETQYFGPGTRLLVL.

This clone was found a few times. CDR3 loop: CASSLYEQYF. The CDR3 bases are TGTGCCAGCAGCTTATACGAGCAGTACTTC. This chain joins TRBV7-3 and TRBJ2-7; D gene unclear. In germline, CDR1 is SGHTA, CDR2 FQGTGA. V lost 2 bases to trimming and J lost 4 bases, with 0 bases between them. The CDR3 covers 10 residues. The full variable domain, with the rest looked up from reference TRBV7-3 and TRBJ2-7, is GAGVSQTPSNKVTEKGKYVELRCDPISGHTALYWYRQSLGQGPEFLIYFQGTGAADDSGLPNDRFFAVRPEGSVSTLKIQRTERGDSAVYLCASSLYEQYFGPGTRLTVT.